One sample yielded the 16 T cell receptor beta chains listed below, sequenced in a study of T cell changes during pregnancy in multiple sclerosis. Clones were read by immunoSEQ multiplex PCR, and TCRdb kept only the in-frame ones, dropping some. Altogether under 60,000 clones are present, 85% to 95% being singletons, with the ten largest covering less than 0.3%. Sequenced here: CD4+ T cells from peripheral blood mononuclear cells, sampled in the third trimester of pregnancy. These receptors were collected from a female donor with multiple sclerosis, enrolled in a pregnancy study.

There are a few counts of this clone. The chain uses TRBV2 and TRBJ2-7, with 7 bases identical to TRBD2. Germline V gene data show CDR1 as SNHLY and CDR2 as FYNNEI. V lost 2 bases to trimming and J lost 7 bases; unmatched junction nucleotides: 5. CDR3 length: 13 amino acids. The CDR3 loop is CASSESPGGEQYF. The CDR3 coding sequence is TGTGCCAGCAGTGAATCCCCCGGGGGGGAGCAGTACTTC. The variable domain in full, with the rest retrieved from reference TRBV2 and TRBJ2-7, is EPEVTQTPSHQVTQMGQEVILRCVPISNHLYFYWYRQILGQKVEFLVSFYNNEISEKSEIFDDQFSVERPDGSNFTLKIRSTKLEDSAMYFCASSESPGGEQYFGPGTRLTVT.

The chain couples TRBV9 to TRBJ1-3; 7 nucleotides align to TRBD1. The CDR3 runs 16 residues. Germline V lookup: CDR1 SGDLS, CDR2 YYNGEE. V was clipped by 4 bases and J by 5 bases; unmatched bases: 12. CDR3 nucleotide sequence: TGTGCCAGCAGCCCGACGACAGGGATCGGAAGAAACACCATATATTTT. This sequence encodes CASSPTTGIGRNTIYF.

This clone appeared a few times. V gene TRBV4-2 combines with J gene TRBJ2-7; TRBD2 agrees at 8 bases. The CDR3 runs to 14 residues. The trim removed 0 bases at V and 4 bases at J, leaving 2 bases unmatched. Germline V gene data show CDR1 as LGHNA and CDR2 as YNFKEQ. CDR3 DNA: TGTGCCAGCAGCCAAGATGAGCGGGGGTACGAGCAGTACTTC. Translation: CASSQDERGYEQYF.

This clone was detected once. V is TRBV5-1 and J is TRBJ2-2, with D maybe TRBD1 (5 bases). Germline values: CDR1 SGHRS, CDR2 YFSETQ. This CDR3 region has 16 residues. V shed 0 bases and J shed 3 bases, with 12 bases lying between them. CDR3 sequence (DNA): TGCGCCAGCAGCTTGGCCAGCAGGGCTCACACCGGGGAGCTGTTTTTT. Translating gives CASSLASRAHTGELFF.

The table lists this clone with a count of one. V is TRBV29-1 and J is TRBJ1-2, with D uncertain. Germline V lookup: CDR1 SQVTM, CDR2 ANQGSEA. The CDR3 runs 15 residues. With 0 bases removed from V and 4 bases from J, the gap between germline ends came to 15 bases. The DNA of the CDR3 is TGCAGCGTTGAAGAACGCGGCAGCCCCCCCTATGGCTACACCTTC. It translates to CSVEERGSPPYGYTF.

This clone was picked up a small number of times. The chain is built from TRBV7-7 and TRBJ1-3, with 11 positions matching TRBD1. The CDR3 is made up of 15 amino acids. CDR1 SSHAT and CDR2 FNYEAQ come from the germline V gene (reference sequence). The V segment lost 5 bases and the J segment 8 bases; nucleotides outside the gene matches: 8. The CDR3 loop is CASSPGTGGTDTIYF. CDR3 nucleotides: TGTGCCAGCAGCCCAGGGACAGGGGGAACTGACACCATATATTTT. Full variable domain (rest looked up from reference TRBV7-7 and TRBJ1-3): GAGVSQSPRYKVTKRGQDVTLRCDPISSHATLYWYQQALGQGPEFLTYFNYEAQPDKSGLPSDRFSAERPEGSISTLTIQRTEQRDSAMYRCASSPGTGGTDTIYFGEGSWLTVV.

This chain links TRBV7-8 with TRBJ2-7; D possibly corresponds to TRBD1 (6 bases). The CDR3 consists of 14 residues. In germline, CDR1 is SGHVS, CDR2 FQNEAQ. The germline V and J ends were trimmed by 4 bases and 3 bases, with 13 bases remaining between them. Here the CDR3 DNA reads TGTGCCAGCAGCTCACCGGACAGCTACTACGAGCAGTACTTC. Encoded protein: CASSSPDSYYEQYF. Based on the CDR3 plus reference TRBV7-8 and TRBJ2-7, the full variable domain is GAGVSQSPRYKVAKRGQDVALRCDPISGHVSLFWYQQALGQGPEFLTYFQNEAQLDKSGLPSDRFFAERPEGSVSTLKIQRTQQEDSAVYLCASSSPDSYYEQYFGPGTRLTVT.

The CDR3 bases are TGTGCCAGCTCACCGGACGGGAGGGGGTACTACGAGCAGTACTTC. It is translated as CASSPDGRGYYEQYF. The chain uses TRBV18 and TRBJ2-7; 8 bases align to TRBD2. V lost 3 bases to trimming and J lost 3 bases; unmatched junction nucleotides: 7. The germline V gene encodes CDR1 KGHSH and CDR2 LQKENI. The CDR3 length is 15 residues.

The chain combines TRBV5-4 with TRBJ2-5, with TRBD1 identical over 7 bases. The V segment lost 7 bases and the J segment 0 bases; nucleotides outside the gene matches: 6. The CDR3 has 14 amino acids. Germline V gene lookup returns CDR1 SGHNT and CDR2 YYREEE (reference sequence). The CDR3 coding sequence is TGTGCCAGCTGTGCACAGGGGTACCAAGAGACCCAGTACTTC. Its translation is CASCAQGYQETQYF.

This clone was picked up a small number of times. The J gene is TRBJ1-1, the V gene TRBV7-9; 7 bases agree with TRBD1. CDR3 length: 14 amino acids. Unmatched junction bases numbered 7, after V lost 4 bases and J lost 5 bases. Germline V gene sequence: CDR1 SEHNR, CDR2 FQNEAQ (reference sequence). The CDR3 reads CASSYDREGTEAFF. The CDR3 DNA is TGTGCCAGCAGCTACGACAGGGAAGGGACTGAAGCTTTCTTT.

This chain joins TRBV7-3 and TRBJ1-1; 7 nucleotides match TRBD1. This CDR3 contains 17 residues. Germline CDR1 is SGHTA and CDR2 is FQGTGA. V lost 0 bases and J lost 0; bases outside the gene matches: 7. The chain's CDR3 is CASSLTAGGTLNTEAFF. The CDR3 bases are TGTGCCAGCAGCTTAACCGCAGGGGGAACACTGAACACTGAAGCTTTCTTT.

The rearrangement joins TRBV6-1 to TRBJ1-1, with TRBD1 identical over 8 bases. Germline V gives CDR1 MNHNS, CDR2 SASEGT. CDR3 length: 12 amino acids. The junction had 3 bases not matched to a gene; V was cut back by 5 bases and J by 7 bases. The CDR3, as DNA: TGTGCCAGCAGTCGGACAGGGTTTGAAGCTTTCTTT. It encodes CASSRTGFEAFF.

This chain uses TRBV15 with TRBJ1-6; 9 bases match TRBD1. Germline lookup yields CDR1 LNHNV and CDR2 YYDKDF (reference sequence). The CDR3 extends over 17 amino acids. J was trimmed by 7 bases and V by 4 bases; bases with no gene match: 11. The CDR3 loop reads CATSTIQGARGNSPLHF. CDR3 DNA sequence: TGTGCCACCAGCACCATACAGGGGGCGCGAGGGAATTCACCCCTCCACTTT.

The chain joins TRBV28 to TRBJ2-5; maybe TRBD1 (5 bases). The CDR3 covers 13 residues. CDR1 MDHEN and CDR2 SYDVKM come from the germline V gene. V was clipped by 8 bases and J by 4 bases, with 14 bases between them. For the CDR3, the DNA is TGTGCCAGCGGAGTGGACACCCTAGAGACCCAGTACTTC. Protein sequence: CASGVDTLETQYF.

The rearrangement uses TRBV5-1 and TRBJ1-2, with 7 bases that match TRBD1. Germline lookup yields CDR1 SGHRS and CDR2 YFSETQ. The CDR3 consists of 15 residues. Trimming took 0 bases from V and 5 from J; bases not matched to a gene: 7. The CDR3 loop is CASSLGAGTEYGYTF. CDR3 DNA: TGCGCCAGCAGCTTGGGTGCCGGGACAGAGTATGGCTACACCTTC.

This rearrangement joins TRBV27 to TRBJ2-5; the match to TRBD1 covers 11 bases. V trimming: 3 bases; J trimming: 2 bases; junction bases outside the gene matches: 5. This CDR3 spans 16 amino acids. Germline-derived CDR1 and CDR2 are MNHEY and SMNVEV (reference sequence). The CDR3: CASSFRRDRGQETQYF. As DNA, the CDR3 is TGTGCCAGCAGTTTTAGAAGGGACAGGGGGCAAGAGACCCAGTACTTC.